This T cell receptor beta chain was obtained from a study of cytomegalovirus exposure and HLA in healthy donors. Clones were read by immunoSEQ multiplex PCR, and TCRdb kept only the in-frame ones, dropping some. The sample yields more than 95,000 clones, around 85% seen once. This CDR3 contains 15 residues. V lost 4 bases and J 8 bases, leaving 17 bases between the germline ends. Germline V lookup: CDR1 LGHNA, CDR2 YNFKEQ. The sequenced sample consisted of PBMCs. This sequence joins TRBV4-2 and TRBJ1-4; D might be TRBD1 (6 bases). The sequence was obtained from a man aged 18 to 29 in good health and CMV-seropositive. The CDR3 nucleotides read TGTGCCAGCAGCCCGGGGACACCGCCAGGAGAAAAACTGTTTTTT. This translates into CASSPGTPPGEKLFF.